Each of the 5 T cell receptor beta chains below was sequenced from the same sample in a study of T cells in tumors after PD-1 blockade. Using immunoSEQ multiplex PCR, the repertoire was profiled, and TCRdb retains in-frame clones only, with some absent. This sample has 55,000 to 65,000 clones, with roughly 78% found just once. Sequencing used PBMCs, obtained before anti-PD-1 treatment. These receptors were collected from a human donor with basal cell carcinoma.

The CDR3 sequence: CASWTGLNSPLHF. The CDR3 nucleotides read TGTGCCAGCTGGACAGGGCTTAATTCACCCCTCCACTTT. The chain joins TRBV6-5 to TRBJ1-6; 8 bases map to TRBD1. Germline-derived CDR1 and CDR2 are MNHEY and SVGAGI. V gave up 8 bases and J gave up 6 bases; unmatched junction bases: 3. The CDR3 totals 13 residues.

The chain employs TRBV4-2 and TRBJ1-3; no clear D gene. This CDR3 region has 15 residues. Trimming pared 3 bases from V and 0 bases from J, leaving 9 bases between. Germline loops: CDR1 LGHNA, CDR2 YNFKEQ. The CDR3 DNA sequence: TGTGCCAGCAGCCAGGTGTCGAGCTCTGGAAACACCATATATTTT. Protein sequence: CASSQVSSSGNTIYF.

The rearrangement links TRBV27 to TRBJ1-1, with D possibly being TRBD1 (6 bases). Deletions cut 3 bases from V and 1 base from J, with 12 bases between. Per germline, CDR1 MNHEY and CDR2 SMNVEV (reference sequence). The CDR3 extends over 15 amino acids. As DNA, the CDR3 is TGTGCCAGCAGTTTGGGATGGGGGCAGAACACTGAAGCTTTCTTT. Protein sequence: CASSLGWGQNTEAFF.

The J gene is TRBJ2-1, the V gene TRBV20-1, with D possibly TRBD1 on 5 matching bases. Trimming shortened V by 3 bases and J by 8 bases, and 8 bases separated the two germline ends. CDR3 length: 11 residues. Germline CDR1 is DFQATT and CDR2 is SNEGSKA (reference sequence). The CDR3 DNA sequence: TGCAGTGCTAGGAAGGGGCATGAGCAGTTCTTC. Translating gives CSARKGHEQFF.

This chain links TRBV3-1 (or the pseudogene TRBV3-2) with TRBJ1-4; D not resolved. Deletions cut 2 bases from V and 3 bases from J, with 13 bases between. Germline CDR1 reads LGHDT; CDR2 reads YNNKEL (reference sequence). The CDR3 totals 16 residues. CDR3 coding DNA: TGTGCCAGCAGCCAACCGTGGCCTGAAGCTAATGAAAAACTGTTTTTT. Translation gives CASSQPWPEANEKLFF.